Only one count was recorded for the clone carrying this TCR beta chain. The sample is drawn from a study of OX40 agonist ivuxolimab in advanced cancers. Assay: immunoSEQ multiplex PCR; the TCRdb copy retains only in-frame clones and omits some. This sample carries tens of thousands of clones, under 90% of them seen once, and the ten largest clones take roughly 2%. The source was CD4+ or CD8+ T cells sorted from blood, collected in a trial of the OX40 agonist ivuxolimab. This TCR was recovered from an adult with an advanced solid tumor such as melanoma, head and neck, liver or kidney cancer.

The CDR3 DNA reads as TGTGCCAGCAGTTTATTAACAGGGCTAAATGAAAAACTGTTTTTT. Amino acids: CASSLLTGLNEKLFF. V gene TRBV28 combines with J gene TRBJ1-4, with a weak D call TRBD1 (6 bases). The V gene's germline CDR1 is MDHEN and CDR2 SYDVKM. The V end was cut by 1 base, the J end by 5 bases, with 11 bases between. The CDR3 consists of 15 residues.